One and the same sample provided the 11 T cell receptor beta chains below, sequenced in a study of spatial heterogeneity in lung cancer. Findings of the study overall: Tumoral mutation counts were tracked by counts of expanded intratumoral alpha and beta TCRs.

Time point noted: sample taken at primary tumor resection. These receptors are not linked to any known antigen. TCRdb called the 5' RACE reads again in MiXCR, with one record for every CDR3 protein. Of approximately 6,900 distinct CDR3 sequences detected, about 11% appear once; the ten largest clones hold 20% to 25%. The sequences come from lung tumor tissue, collected at surgery. These receptors all stem from a male donor with early-stage non-small cell lung cancer.

In this sample, this clonotype turned up many times. The chain uses TRBV11-2 and TRBJ2-5; the D gene could be TRBD1 or TRBD2 (5 bases each). CDR1 is SGHAT, CDR2 FQNNGV, per germline. V shed 5 bases and J shed 3 bases, with 16 bases lying between them. The CDR3 length is 15 residues. Here the CDR3 reads CASSPRGAGEETQYF. DNA for the CDR3: TGTGCCAGCAGCCCCCGAGGGGCTGGGGAAGAGACCCAGTACTTC. Drawing the rest from reference TRBV11-2 and TRBJ2-5, the complete variable domain is EAGVAQSPRYKIIEKRQSVAFWCNPISGHATLYWYQQILGQGPKLLIQFQNNGVVDDSQLPKDRFSAERLKGVDSTLKIQPAKLEDSAVYLCASSPRGAGEETQYFGPGTRLLVL.

This clonotype was picked up many times. The chain combines TRBV27 with TRBJ1-2; 9 bases are a match to TRBD1. V trimming: 5 bases; J trimming: 7 bases; junction bases outside the gene matches: 5. Germline V gene data show CDR1 as MNHEY and CDR2 as SMNVEV (reference sequence). The CDR3 contains 13 residues. This CDR3 reads CASSTTGGSGYTF. The CDR3 nucleotides read TGTGCCAGCAGTACAACAGGGGGCTCTGGCTACACCTTC.

The V and J genes are TRBV6-2 or TRBV6-3 and TRBJ2-1; no reliable D call. CDR1 and CDR2 (germline): MNHEY, SVGEGT. Trimming shortened V by 5 bases and J by 7 bases, and 9 bases separated the two germline ends. This CDR3 contains 12 residues. As DNA, the CDR3 is TGTGCCAGCAGTACCCTGACGAATGAGCAGTTCTTC. The encoded protein is CASSTLTNEQFF.

This clonotype was seen repeatedly, ten times or more. The rearrangement uses TRBV20-1 and TRBJ2-7; D gene ambiguous. The CDR3 spans 15 residues. V was clipped by 6 bases and J by 2 bases, with 20 bases between them. The germline V gene has CDR1 DFQATT and CDR2 SNEGSKA (reference sequence). As DNA, the CDR3 is TGCAGTGCCCCGGACCCCGGCGGTAACACCTACGAGCAGTACTTC. Protein product: CSAPDPGGNTYEQYF.

This clonotype was seen many times. The rearrangement uses TRBV7-9 and TRBJ1-5; D remains ambiguous. Germline CDR1 reads SEHNR; CDR2 reads FQNEAQ (reference sequence). The CDR3 consists of 15 residues. V lost 1 base and J 1 base, leaving 8 bases between the germline ends. The CDR3 here is CASSLDTVSNQPQHF. As DNA, the CDR3 is TGTGCCAGCAGCTTAGATACAGTGAGCAATCAGCCCCAGCATTTT.

This clonotype came up many times. V gene TRBV11-2 combines with J gene TRBJ1-1; no clear D. The CDR3 is 14 amino acids. V dropped 5 bases and J dropped 6 bases, with 16 bases sitting between them. The germline gives CDR1 SGHAT, CDR2 FQNNGV. CDR3 nucleotides: TGTGCCAGCAGCCCGCCCCCAGCGGTGTCTGAAGCTTTCTTT. Its protein is CASSPPPAVSEAFF.

This clonotype appeared many times. The J gene is TRBJ1-2, the V gene TRBV28, with D uncertain. From germline, CDR1 is MDHEN and CDR2 SYDVKM. With 1 base removed from V and 4 bases from J, the gap between germline ends came to 7 bases. This CDR3 is 13 amino acids long. The CDR3 DNA sequence: TGTGCCAGCAGTTTATATGGGAGCTATGGCTACACCTTC. Translation: CASSLYGSYGYTF.

This chain links TRBV11-2 with TRBJ2-5; 8 bases line up with TRBD1. Germline values: CDR1 SGHAT, CDR2 FQNNGV. The CDR3 sequence is 16 residues long. V gave up 3 bases and J gave up 5 bases; unmatched junction bases: 11. The DNA of the CDR3 is TGTGCCAGCAGCTTCTTCCCCTCGGACAGGGCCGAGACCCAGTACTTC. Its protein is CASSFFPSDRAETQYF.

In its sample, this clonotype ranks as medium-sized. The gene calls are TRBV4-1 and TRBJ2-1; no clear D. CDR1 MGHRA and CDR2 YSYEKL come from the germline V gene. V was shortened by 3 bases and J by 4 bases, with 13 bases between the two germline ends. The CDR3 covers 15 residues. CDR3 in amino acids: CASSHEVLPYNEQFF. CDR3 DNA: TGCGCCAGCAGCCACGAAGTCCTACCATACAATGAGCAGTTCTTC.

Only a few counts were recorded for this clonotype. This chain joins TRBV7-2 and TRBJ2-7; TRBD1 agrees at 7 bases. Per the germline V gene, CDR1 is SGHTA and CDR2 is FQGNSA. The CDR3 length is 15 residues. The trim removed 5 bases at V and 0 bases at J, leaving 7 bases unmatched. CDR3 sequence reads: CASSRGQTSSYEQYF. The CDR3 DNA is TGTGCCAGCAGCCGGGGACAGACAAGCTCCTACGAGCAGTACTTC.

This clonotype was counted at least ten times. CDR3: CASSLRYTDTNGYTF. The CDR3 nucleotides read TGTGCCAGCAGTTTACGGTACACAGACACGAATGGCTACACCTTC. The rearrangement joins TRBV12-3 or TRBV12-4 to TRBJ1-2; no reliable D call. Trimming cost V 2 bases and J 6 bases, with 16 bases left between them. The CDR3 runs to 15 residues.